These T cell receptor beta chains were read from a single sample in a study of blood T cell repertoires in COVID-19. Data came from immunoSEQ multiplex PCR; TCRdb stores just in-frame clones and leaves some out. The sample yields approximately 100,000 clones, less than 80% seen once. Sequenced input: peripheral blood. These receptors were collected from a man older than 75 with COVID-19, enrolled during active disease. CDR3s include the opening cysteine and the closing phenylalanine or tryptophan.

CASSFLDRQQYF,TRBJ2-7,TRBV28
CASSSGQGGKTQYF,TRBJ2-5,TRBV7-2
CASSGPTGRNEKLFF,TRBJ1-4,TRBV9
CASSFQGMHEQYF,TRBJ2-7,TRBV12-3/TRBV12-4
CASSQMVANEQFF,TRBJ2-1,TRBV3-1/TRBV3-2
CASSSGGGPLGEKLFF,TRBJ1-4,TRBV5-1
CASRWTGELFF,TRBJ2-2,TRBV19
CASSQATSGGTGELFF,TRBJ2-2,TRBV4-2
CASSFGTSSLGTQYF,TRBJ2-3,TRBV7-9
CASSLQGAGGQYF,TRBJ2-7,TRBV3-1/TRBV3-2
CASSPWEGGANYGYTF,TRBJ1-2,TRBV7-9
CASTTKGRPQETQYF,TRBJ2-5,TRBV11-2
CASSLLRGTQYF,TRBJ2-5,TRBV5-6
CASSSIQGMTGELFF,TRBJ2-2,TRBV5-4
CSVAFSQETQYF,TRBJ2-5,TRBV29-1
CASSPLGVTALHEKLFF,TRBJ1-4,TRBV28
CASSLALAGAEDTQYF,TRBJ2-3,TRBV5-1
CASSQDGPGGEGRVYEQYF,TRBJ2-7,TRBV3-1/TRBV3-2
CASSQGSSGSYGTDTQYF,TRBJ2-3,TRBV3-1/TRBV3-2
CSVENSYNEQFF,TRBJ2-1,TRBV29-1
CASSPRTSGRAGELFF,TRBJ2-2,TRBV28
CASSPDGGSHFF,TRBJ2-7,TRBV5-1
CASSLDSGAYNEQFF,TRBJ2-1,TRBV5-4
CASSLIPGHNSYEQYF,TRBJ2-7,TRBV28
CASSIGGQGTFEQYF,TRBJ2-7,TRBV19
CASSYSFQGTYEQYF,TRBJ2-7,TRBV6-5
CASSYSGQGAGETQYF,TRBJ2-5,TRBV6-6
CASSLASGMSYEQYF,TRBJ2-7,TRBV5-1
CASSSPGLAGVDEQFF,TRBJ2-1,TRBV28
CASSLTGDSYEQYF,TRBJ2-7,TRBV14
CASSPESGSNQPQHF,TRBJ1-5,TRBV18
CASSQGLARSYEQYF,TRBJ2-7,TRBV7-8
CASSQESLLEVAYNEQFF,TRBJ2-1,TRBV4-1
CASSLLTSVSSGDEQFF,TRBJ2-1,TRBV27
CASRVGQGAGQPQHF,TRBJ1-5,TRBV27
CASSPEAREQYF,TRBJ2-7,TRBV11-2
CASSPRWGQGPTDTQYF,TRBJ2-3,TRBV11-2
CATSREWWRETENTGELFF,TRBJ2-2,TRBV15
CASSLQGQSYEQYF,TRBJ2-7,TRBV7-8
CATATGVSYEQYF,TRBJ2-7,TRBV6-6
CASSPQGTPTYEQYF,TRBJ2-7,TRBV18
CAISEAALGSSYEQYF,TRBJ2-7,TRBV10-3
CASGQGLQETQYF,TRBJ2-5,TRBV19
CASSPGSEGTRGYTF,TRBJ1-2,TRBV28
CATSDLLFEQFF,TRBJ2-1,TRBV24-1
CASSLFISYGYTF,TRBJ1-2,TRBV7-2
CASSLVSPGQYNSPLHF,TRBJ1-6,TRBV5-1
CASSLAAEPQYEQYF,TRBJ2-7,TRBV7-2